This TCR beta chain originates from a study of lymphopenia after photon versus proton radiotherapy. Germline assignment: CDR1 SNHLY and CDR2 FYNNEI. This CDR3 has 15 residues. Whole-study findings and limits: Post-nadir TCR diversity decline inversely tracked overall survival among those who died. After lymphocyte nadir, photon-treated repertoires showed oligoclonal expansion, especially CD8+ Temra. Proton therapy kept repertoires fairly stable, unlike photons, which gained effector/memory cells. Survival link was tested only in deceased patients; proton benefit remains a possibility.

Note on this clone: The antigen is not known. An end of the junction does not agree with germline; a read error may underlie this.

The data were produced by immunoSEQ multiplex PCR, yet TCRdb's version contains in-frame clones alone and is incomplete. The sample gives roughly 30,000 clones, approximately 87% of which show up once; roughly 50% is in the top ten. The sequencing used peripheral blood, collected from a patient treated with proton-based radiotherapy. The V and J genes are TRBV2 and TRBJ2-2; D remains unclear. This receptor was identified in a woman aged 60-70 years with cholangiocarcinoma. Some clones in this sample may be carry-over from other donors' samples. The CDR3 region is CASSRRGRNAGELFF. The CDR3 DNA is TGTGCCAGCAGCCGTCGAGGCAGGAACGCCGGGGAGCTGTTTTTT.